What follows are 25 T cell receptor beta chains derived from one specimen sequenced in a study of shared clonotypes between healthy human individuals (dated by TCRdb to 2018 to 2021). The library was produced with the immunoSEQ multiplex PCR assay. TCRdb's version of the immuneACCESS table is confined to in-frame rearrangements and falls short of the full clone set. An unresolved V gene accounts for under half of the shortfall where checked; the remainder is of unknown origin. The sample table contains just under 350,000 clones; only one count was recorded for 70% to 75% of them. About 10% of the sample belongs to the ten largest clones. The sample consisted of memory CD4+ T cells sorted from blood. The cell subset or site label for this specimen denotes: CD45RA-negative fraction. The receptors were gathered from a man younger than 40 in good health.

This clone was observed a handful of times. The rearrangement joins TRBV28 to TRBJ1-2; 8 bases match TRBD1. The CDR3 runs 15 residues. The V and J ends lost 5 bases and 4 bases, in that order; junction bases with no gene match: 9. Germline CDR1 MDHEN, CDR2 SYDVKM. The CDR3 spells CASSTYRGGIYGYTF. The CDR3 region has the DNA TGTGCCAGCAGTACCTACAGGGGGGGAATCTATGGCTACACCTTC.

With regard to this clone: Just one base apart from a much larger clone, this may be a read error. This sample also contains other DNA sequences that code for the same CDR3. The chain has TRBV18 and TRBJ2-3; D is ambiguous. This CDR3 spans 13 amino acids. CDR1 KGHSH and CDR2 LQKENI come from the germline V gene. Trimming left V 2 bases short and J 0 bases short, with 3 bases between. The CDR3 region is CASSPDSTDTQYF. CDR3 nucleotide sequence: TGTGCCAGCTCACCAGATAGCACAGATACGCAGTATTTT.

J is TRBJ1-5 and V is TRBV7-2, with 8 bases matching TRBD1. Germline loops: CDR1 SGHTA, CDR2 FQGNSA. V shed 5 bases, J shed 6 bases, and the junction held 6 bases outside the gene matches. The length of the CDR3 is 14 residues. For the CDR3, the DNA is TGTGCCAGCAGCCTCCGGACAGGGACTCAGCCCCAGCATTTT. Protein product: CASSLRTGTQPQHF.

The V and J genes are TRBV11-2 and TRBJ2-5; 7 nucleotides line up with TRBD1. V shed 5 bases and J 3 bases; nucleotides not matched to a gene: 6. The CDR3 length is 14 residues. CDR1 is SGHAT and CDR2 is FQNNGV in the germline V gene. The CDR3 DNA reads as TGTGCCAGCAGCCCCACAGGGGTCAAAGAGACCCAGTACTTC. Encoded protein: CASSPTGVKETQYF.

The chain is built from TRBV7-8 and TRBJ2-7; weak D call: TRBD2 (6 bases). This CDR3 contains 13 residues. The germline V gene encodes CDR1 SGHVS and CDR2 FQNEAQ. V was trimmed by 4 bases and J by 7 bases, leaving 14 bases between them. The CDR3, as DNA: TGTGCCAGCAGCTCTCTTGGGAGGTGGGAGCAGTACTTC. Translated: CASSSLGRWEQYF.

The J gene is TRBJ2-3, the V gene TRBV7-2; perhaps TRBD1 as D (6 bases). The CDR3 loop spans 16 amino acids. Trimming pared 1 base from V and 3 bases from J, leaving 14 bases between. CDR1 and CDR2 from the germline V gene are SGHTA and FQGNSA. CDR3 region: CASSLGPRDRTDTQYF. The CDR3 bases are TGTGCCAGCAGCTTAGGCCCCCGAGACAGGACAGATACGCAGTATTTT. Full variable domain (remainder filled in from reference TRBV7-2 and TRBJ2-3): GAGVSQSPSNKVTEKGKDVELRCDPISGHTALYWYRQSLGQGLEFLIYFQGNSAPDKSGLPSDRFSAERTGGSVSTLTIQRTQQEDSAVYLCASSLGPRDRTDTQYFGPGTRLTVL.

The chain couples TRBV30 to TRBJ1-5, with D possibly TRBD1 on 5 matching bases. Germline loops: CDR1 GTSNPN, CDR2 SVGIG (reference sequence). V lost 0 bases and J lost 0, with 18 bases in between. There are 18 residues in the CDR3. CDR3 loop: CAWSVSQGGVYSNQPQHF. The CDR3, as DNA: TGTGCCTGGAGTGTGTCGCAGGGAGGGGTATATAGCAATCAGCCCCAGCATTTT.

This clone was detected many times. The chain links TRBV14 to TRBJ2-3; D may be TRBD2 (5 bases). There are 20 residues in the CDR3. The ends were cut back, 0 bases at V and 2 bases at J, with 24 bases in the middle. CDR1 and CDR2 (germline): SGHDN, FVKESK. The CDR3 bases are TGTGCCAGCAGCCAAGATCGTACCTGGAGGAGGAGCGGATTCACAGATACGCAGTATTTT. Translating gives CASSQDRTWRRSGFTDTQYF.

This clone came up many times. The chain uses TRBV10-3 and TRBJ2-3, with 10 bases matching TRBD2. Germline V gene lookup returns CDR1 ENHRY and CDR2 SYGVKD. CDR3 length equals 15 residues. Trimming took 5 bases from V and 2 from J; bases not matched to a gene: 4. The CDR3 protein is CAISRTSGDTDTQYF. CDR3 DNA sequence: TGTGCCATCAGTAGGACTAGCGGAGACACAGATACGCAGTATTTT.

The chain couples TRBV19 to TRBJ2-2; possibly TRBD2 for D (6 bases). CDR1 is LNHDA, CDR2 SQIVND, per germline (reference sequence). V lost 8 bases to trimming and J lost 6 bases, with 13 bases between them. CDR3 length: 13 residues. CDR3 nucleotide sequence: TGTGCCAGTGCCCGGCGGGGATCCGGGGAGCTGTTTTTT. This encodes CASARRGSGELFF.

The chain has TRBV7-6 and TRBJ2-1; the match to TRBD1 covers 9 bases. J gave up 7 bases and V 5 bases, and 9 bases lay outside the gene matches. This CDR3 has 15 residues. Looked up from germline, CDR1 is SGHVS and CDR2 is FNYEAQ. The CDR3, as DNA: TGTGCCAGCAGCCAGGGACAGGGTGGATGGAATGAGCAGTTCTTC. Amino acid sequence: CASSQGQGGWNEQFF. Full variable domain (missing parts from reference TRBV7-6 and TRBJ2-1): GAGVSQSPRYKVTKRGQDVALRCDPISGHVSLYWYRQALGQGPEFLTYFNYEAQQDKSGLPNDRFSAERPEGSISTLTIQRTEQRDSAMYRCASSQGQGGWNEQFFGPGTRLTVL.

This clone was observed a few times. The CDR3 protein is CASSFRQGKDEQYF. The CDR3 DNA sequence: TGTGCCAGCTCATTCCGACAGGGGAAGGACGAGCAGTACTTC. This sequence joins TRBV18 and TRBJ2-7; 8 bases agree with TRBD1. V gave up 5 bases and J gave up 5 bases; unmatched junction bases: 8. The CDR3 contains 14 residues. Germline V gene lookup returns CDR1 KGHSH and CDR2 LQKENI.

This clone is a singleton in its sample. The chain carries TRBV7-2 and TRBJ2-5; no clear D gene. The DNA matches TRBJ2-7 better at its end, which makes the J call doubtful. From germline, CDR1 is SGHTA and CDR2 FQGNSA. This CDR3 spans 13 amino acids. The CDR3 region has the DNA TGTGCCAGCAGCTTAGCGCTTAGAAACGAGCAGTACTTC. It encodes CASSLALRNEQYF.

V is TRBV7-6 and J is TRBJ2-3; the match to TRBD1 covers 8 bases. V dropped 1 base and J dropped 2; count of bases not matched to a gene: 5. Germline CDR1 reads SGHVS; CDR2 reads FNYEAQ. The CDR3 loop spans 16 amino acids. The CDR3 reads CASSLDTGGNTDTQYF. The CDR3 DNA is TGTGCCAGCAGCTTAGATACAGGGGGAAACACAGATACGCAGTATTTT.

J is TRBJ1-1 and V is TRBV9; a possible D gene is TRBD1 (5 bases). CDR3 length: 17 residues. With 1 base removed from V and 4 bases from J, the gap between germline ends came to 20 bases. CDR1 and CDR2 from the germline V gene are SGDLS and YYNGEE. The CDR3 sequence: CASSVFLQVPLGTEAFF. The CDR3, as DNA: TGTGCCAGCAGCGTATTTCTACAGGTCCCGTTGGGCACTGAAGCTTTCTTT.

This chain uses TRBV11-3 with TRBJ2-3; D may be TRBD1 or TRBD2 (5 bases each). This CDR3 spans 14 amino acids. CDR1 and CDR2 from the germline V gene are SGHNT and YENEEA. The V end was cut by 5 bases, the J end by 1 base, with 10 bases between. The CDR3 loop reads CASSGMGGTDTQYF. The CDR3 region has the DNA TGTGCCAGCAGCGGAATGGGGGGCACAGATACGCAGTATTTT. Using reference TRBV11-3 and TRBJ2-3 for the parts outside the CDR3, the full variable domain is EAGVVQSPRYKIIEKKQPVAFWCNPISGHNTLYWYLQNLGQGPELLIRYENEEAVDDSQLPKDRFSAERLKGVDSTLKIQPAELGDSAVYLCASSGMGGTDTQYFGPGTRLTVL.

This clone was counted once. This sequence joins TRBV6-1 and TRBJ2-2; TRBD1 aligns across 9 bases. Germline V gene lookup returns CDR1 MNHNS and CDR2 SASEGT. The CDR3 contains 16 residues. V gave up 4 bases and J gave up 5 bases; unmatched junction bases: 8. The CDR3 DNA reads as TGTGCCAGCAGTGCCCTACAGGGGGCAGGGACCGGGGAGCTGTTTTTT. Its protein is CASSALQGAGTGELFF.

The gene calls are TRBV7-2 and TRBJ2-5; 7 bases are a match to TRBD2. The length of the CDR3 is 15 residues. CDR1 and CDR2 (germline): SGHTA, FQGNSA. J gave up 5 bases and V 1 base, and 7 bases lay outside the gene matches. The CDR3, as DNA: TGTGCCAGCAGCTTAGGCGGGGGAGGTGACGAGACCCAGTACTTC. Its translation: CASSLGGGGDETQYF.

This chain connects TRBV7-2 to TRBJ2-3; 7 bases are a match to TRBD1. Germline loops: CDR1 SGHTA, CDR2 FQGNSA. The CDR3 runs 17 residues. V gave up 1 base and J gave up 3 bases; unmatched junction bases: 10. This CDR3 reads CASSLGSGGVGTDTQYF. For the CDR3, the DNA is TGTGCCAGCAGCTTAGGATCAGGGGGTGTAGGTACAGATACGCAGTATTTT.

Concerning this clone: This sample also contains other DNA sequences that code for the same CDR3. J is TRBJ1-5 and V is TRBV27, with TRBD1 as a possible D gene (5 bases). Trimming took 2 bases from V and 4 from J, leaving 6 bases between them. The germline gives CDR1 MNHEY, CDR2 SMNVEV (reference sequence). The CDR3 length is 13 residues. CDR3 DNA: TGTGCCAGCAGTTTACGGGGGAATCAGCCCCAGCATTTT. Its translation: CASSLRGNQPQHF.

Only a few counts were recorded for this clone. V is TRBV2 and J is TRBJ2-3; 8 bases map to TRBD2. The CDR3 covers 16 residues. From germline, CDR1 is SNHLY and CDR2 FYNNEI. Trimming took 8 bases from V and 4 from J; bases not matched to a gene: 14. CDR3: CASSKEASGLADTQYF. DNA for the CDR3: TGTGCCAGCTCCAAAGAGGCTAGCGGGTTGGCAGATACGCAGTATTTT.

The chain employs TRBV5-4 and TRBJ2-5; no clear D. This CDR3 comprises 13 residues. Trimming took off 0 bases at V and 7 bases at J, with 10 bases between the two ends. Germline loops: CDR1 SGHNT, CDR2 YYREEE (reference sequence). CDR3 sequence reads: CASSLDRVGTQYF. The CDR3 DNA follows: TGTGCCAGCAGCTTGGATCGGGTAGGGACCCAGTACTTC.

The genes are TRBV7-2 and TRBJ1-2; D is ambiguous. The CDR3 length is 12 residues. V shed 5 bases and J shed 7 bases, with 11 bases lying between them. Germline V gene sequence: CDR1 SGHTA, CDR2 FQGNSA. The CDR3 DNA reads TGTGCCAGCAGCCCGCGGGGTGGTGGCTACACCTTC. Translation gives CASSPRGGGYTF.

The chain employs TRBV5-8 and TRBJ2-7; D uncertain. This CDR3 contains 16 residues. CDR1 and CDR2 (germline): SGHTS, YDEGEE. V lost 0 bases to trimming and J lost 0 bases, with 13 bases between them. Here the CDR3 reads CASSLEVGRYSYEQYF. For the CDR3, the DNA is TGTGCCAGCAGCTTGGAAGTCGGTCGGTACTCCTACGAGCAGTACTTC.

J is TRBJ2-7 and V is TRBV7-6, with D possibly being TRBD2 (5 bases). CDR1 and CDR2 from the germline V gene are SGHVS and FNYEAQ. The ends were cut back, 5 bases at V and 2 bases at J, with 25 bases in the middle. The CDR3 consists of 18 residues. The CDR3 nucleotides are TGTGCCAGCAGCCTTACCCCTCCGCGCGGGCAGCGCCCCTACGAGCAGTACTTC. Its translation is CASSLTPPRGQRPYEQYF.